Shown below are 19 T cell receptor beta chains from a single sample sequenced in a study of CD8 T cells in Susac syndrome. Roughly 0.45 to 1 ug RNA was reverse transcribed with random hexamers. Each CDR3 protein is one row after TCRdb ran MiXCR on the immunoSEQ multiplex PCR reads. Counted here are approximately 160,000 distinct CDR3 sequences, 93% occurring once; the ten biggest clones make up more than 0.13%. Input material: CD4+ T cells from PBMCs. These receptors were collected from a human donor in good health.

This CDR3 reads CASSFTGSSTDTQYF. Here the CDR3 DNA reads TGTGCCAGCAGTTTTACGGGGTCTAGCACAGATACGCAGTATTTT. V and J are TRBV6-6 and TRBJ2-3; D might be TRBD2 (5 bases). Germline lookup yields CDR1 MNHNY and CDR2 SVGAGI (reference sequence). The V end was cut by 4 bases, the J end by 0 bases, with 11 bases between. The CDR3 is 15 amino acids.

The chain uses TRBV12-3 or TRBV12-4 and TRBJ2-2; D gene ambiguous. CDR3 size: 13 residues. V shed 5 bases and J shed 5 bases, with 9 bases lying between them. CDR3 loop: CASSLTGTGELFF. In DNA form, the CDR3 reads TGTGCCAGCAGTCTGACTGGGACCGGGGAGCTGTTTTTT.

This clonotype came up once. J is TRBJ2-6 and V is TRBV30; the D is unclear. Per germline, CDR1 GTSNPN and CDR2 SVGIG (reference sequence). Trimming cost V 7 bases and J 0 bases, with 13 bases left between them. CDR3 length equals 15 residues. CDR3 residues: CASSGLISGANVLTF. DNA of the CDR3: TGTGCCTCGTCCGGCCTCATCTCTGGGGCCAACGTCCTGACTTTC.

J is TRBJ1-6 and V is TRBV6-5; D gene unclear. V lost 6 bases to trimming and J lost 0 bases, with 12 bases between them. The CDR3 loop spans 16 amino acids. Germline CDR1 MNHEY, CDR2 SVGAGI. As DNA, the CDR3 is TGTGCCAGCAGATTAATAGCGAGCTCCTATAATTCACCCCTCCACTTT. Residues: CASRLIASSYNSPLHF.

The V call is TRBV2, the J call TRBJ2-3; 7 bases line up with TRBD1. Trimming took 6 bases from V and 4 from J; bases not matched to a gene: 4. Germline assignment: CDR1 SNHLY and CDR2 FYNNEI. This CDR3 region has 13 residues. This CDR3 is CASRRGLADTQYF. CDR3 DNA: TGTGCCAGCAGGAGGGGGCTCGCAGATACGCAGTATTTT.

The chain joins TRBV5-1 to TRBJ1-1; D ambiguous. The CDR3 totals 13 residues. Germline assignment: CDR1 SGHRS and CDR2 YFSETQ. The V gene lost 0 bases and the J gene lost 5 bases, with 8 bases spanning the gap. The CDR3 DNA is TGCGCCAGCAGCTTGGAGGTTGGGACTGAAGCTTTCTTT. This gives the protein CASSLEVGTEAFF.

V and J are TRBV5-1 and TRBJ2-3, with unresolved D. Germline values: CDR1 SGHRS, CDR2 YFSETQ. The CDR3 is made up of 14 amino acids. The V end was cut by 0 bases, the J end by 6 bases, with 11 bases between. The CDR3 DNA is TGCGCCAGCAGCTTGGCGTCTCTCGTGGATACGCAGTATTTT. Its translation is CASSLASLVDTQYF.

The chain uses TRBV5-6 and TRBJ1-3; D not certain. This CDR3 comprises 13 residues. CDR1 and CDR2 (germline): SGHDT, YYEEEE. V lost 7 bases, J lost 0 bases, and 8 bases lay in between. This CDR3 reads CASERDSGNTIYF. CDR3 sequence (DNA): TGTGCCAGCGAACGGGACTCTGGAAACACCATATATTTT.

This clonotype was picked up one time. The chain links TRBV6-6 to TRBJ2-3; 11 nucleotides agree with TRBD2. The CDR3 contains 16 residues. V lost 5 bases to trimming and J lost 6 bases; unmatched junction nucleotides: 10. CDR1 and CDR2 (germline): MNHNY, SVGAGI (reference sequence). Here the CDR3 reads CASSTLAGGFGDTQYF. DNA of the CDR3: TGTGCCAGCAGTACCCTAGCGGGGGGTTTCGGGGATACGCAGTATTTT.

This chain connects TRBV6-1 to TRBJ2-5, with 7 bases aligning to TRBD1. V shed 5 bases, J shed 5 bases, and the junction held 8 bases outside the gene matches. The germline V gene encodes CDR1 MNHNS and CDR2 SASEGT. The length of the CDR3 is 14 residues. CDR3 nucleotide sequence: TGTGCCAGCAGTAGACAGGGAGAATGGGAGACCCAGTACTTC. This sequence encodes CASSRQGEWETQYF.

This clonotype has only one observation. The chain recombines TRBV3-1 with TRBJ1-5; 8 bases line up with TRBD1. After removal of 4 bases from V and 1 base from J, the junction contained 12 bases not matched to a gene. CDR1 and CDR2 (germline): LGHDT, YNNKEL (reference sequence). The CDR3 loop spans 18 amino acids. CDR3 bases: TGTGCCAGCAGCCCAAAGTTCCAGGGGGCTGGAAGCAATCAGCCCCAGCATTTT. Protein: CASSPKFQGAGSNQPQHF. Drawing the rest from reference TRBV3-1 and TRBJ1-5, the complete variable domain is DTAVSQTPKYLVTQMGNDKSIKCEQNLGHDTMYWYKQDSKKFLKIMFSYNNKELIINETVPNRFSPKSPDKAHLNLHINSLELGDSAVYFCASSPKFQGAGSNQPQHFGDGTRLSIL.

The genes are TRBV27 and TRBJ1-1, with 9 positions matching TRBD1. Germline loops: CDR1 MNHEY, CDR2 SMNVEV (reference sequence). V lost 5 bases and J lost 3; bases outside the gene matches: 7. The CDR3 spans 15 residues. The CDR3 DNA reads TGTGCCAGCAGTCCACGGGACAGGGAGTACACTGAAGCTTTCTTT. Its translation is CASSPRDREYTEAFF.

This clonotype was observed once. V usage is TRBV24-1 and J usage is TRBJ2-2; D gene ambiguous. Trimming left V 4 bases short and J 2 bases short, with 7 bases between. In germline, CDR1 is KGHDR, CDR2 SFDVKD. CDR3 length: 14 residues. CDR3 sequence (DNA): TGTGCCACCAGTGACCGGGCAAACACCGGGGAGCTGTTTTTT. Its translation is CATSDRANTGELFF.

This chain joins TRBV5-1 and TRBJ2-3; 7 bases fit TRBD2. Looked up from germline, CDR1 is SGHRS and CDR2 is YFSETQ. Losses at the gene ends were 5 bases for V and 2 bases for J; bases not matched to a gene: 11. The CDR3 contains 16 residues. The DNA for the CDR3 is TGCGCCAGCAGTCTAGGGGCTAGCGGTGACACAGATACGCAGTATTTT. Protein product: CASSLGASGDTDTQYF.

This clonotype occurred once. The chain joins TRBV29-1 to TRBJ2-7; 11 bases are shared with TRBD1. CDR1 is SQVTM, CDR2 ANQGSEA, per germline. Trimming cost V 7 bases and J 3 bases; bases outside gene matches: 5. This CDR3 contains 13 residues. CDR3 DNA sequence: TGCAGCGCTTTGGGACAGGGGGGCTACGAGCAGTACTTC. Its translation is CSALGQGGYEQYF.

As DNA, the CDR3 is TGTGCCAGCAGCTTCACAGGGTATTTCTATGGCTACACCTTC. The encoded protein is CASSFTGYFYGYTF. V is TRBV7-9 and J is TRBJ1-2; maybe TRBD1 (6 bases). The CDR3 covers 14 residues. Germline CDR1 SEHNR, CDR2 FQNEAQ (reference sequence). The germline V and J ends were trimmed by 3 bases and 4 bases, with 12 bases remaining between them.

This clonotype was observed once. The gene calls are TRBV7-2 and TRBJ1-1; 8 nucleotides line up with TRBD1. V lost 5 bases to trimming and J lost 3 bases; unmatched junction nucleotides: 5. Germline V lookup: CDR1 SGHTA, CDR2 FQGNSA. This CDR3 is 14 amino acids long. DNA of the CDR3: TGTGCCAGCAGCCCGCTGACAGGGGACACTGAAGCTTTCTTT. Encoded protein: CASSPLTGDTEAFF.

The genes are TRBV7-8 and TRBJ2-5; D might be TRBD1 or TRBD2, each matching 5 bases. Germline CDR1 reads SGHVS; CDR2 reads FQNEAQ. CDR3 length: 14 residues. With 6 bases removed from V and 5 bases from J, the gap between germline ends came to 16 bases. CDR3 in amino acids: CASRSDLWGETQYF. CDR3 nucleotide sequence: TGTGCCAGCAGATCGGACTTGTGGGGCGAGACCCAGTACTTC.

V gene TRBV12-3 or TRBV12-4 combines with J gene TRBJ2-7, with TRBD1 matching over 8 bases. This CDR3 has 13 residues. V shed 4 bases and J 5 bases; nucleotides not matched to a gene: 4. The DNA for the CDR3 is TGTGCCAGCAGTTCCAGGGGGCCAAACGAGCAGTACTTC. The encoded protein is CASSSRGPNEQYF.